This TCR beta chain derives from a study of blood T cells in healthy people across ages. Regarding the study as a whole: Older individuals had lower TCR beta diversity per million T cells (the decline was roughly linear).

Comment on this clonotype: Its target is unknown.

Combining a sample-barcoded 5' primer with a J-beta primer mix, a second PCR ran for roughly 6 to 11 cycles. TCRdb used MiXCR to reprocess the 5' RACE reads, holding one entry per CDR3 protein. The data hold around 800,000 distinct CDR3 sequences, with roughly 53% observed a single time. Per the germline V gene, CDR1 is MRHNA and CDR2 is SNTAGT. This CDR3 region has 14 residues. Deletions cut 7 bases from V and 2 bases from J, with 13 bases between. The study recruited healthy Caucasian donors from Russia who were aged about 6 to 95. Each donor's blood draw was 7.5 to 10 milliliters of peripheral blood.

The sequencing sample was made of blood. This rearrangement joins TRBV6-4 to TRBJ2-3, with unresolved D. The origin of this receptor is a man at least 80 years old in good health. The CDR3 loop is CASKPRAFTDTQYF. The CDR3 nucleotides read TGTGCCAGCAAACCTAGGGCCTTCACAGATACGCAGTATTTT.